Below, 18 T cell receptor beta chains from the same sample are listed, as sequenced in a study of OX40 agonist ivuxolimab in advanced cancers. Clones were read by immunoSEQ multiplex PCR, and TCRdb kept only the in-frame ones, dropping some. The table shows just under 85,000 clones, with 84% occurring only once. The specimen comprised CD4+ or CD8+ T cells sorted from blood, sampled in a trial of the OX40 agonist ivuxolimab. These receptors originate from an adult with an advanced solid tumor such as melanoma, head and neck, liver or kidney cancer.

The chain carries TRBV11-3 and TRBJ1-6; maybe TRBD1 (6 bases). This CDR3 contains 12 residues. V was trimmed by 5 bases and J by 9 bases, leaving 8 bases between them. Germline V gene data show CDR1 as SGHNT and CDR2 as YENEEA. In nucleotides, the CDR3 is TGTGCCAGCAGCCAGGGGTCTTCACCCCTCCACTTT. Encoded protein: CASSQGSSPLHF.

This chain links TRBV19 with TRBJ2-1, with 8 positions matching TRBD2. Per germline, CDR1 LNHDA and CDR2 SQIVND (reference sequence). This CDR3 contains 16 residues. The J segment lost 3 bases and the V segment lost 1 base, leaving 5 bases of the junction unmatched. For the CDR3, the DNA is TGTGCCAGTAGTATAGGGGCGGGGGGACACTACAATGAGCAGTTCTTC. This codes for CASSIGAGGHYNEQFF.

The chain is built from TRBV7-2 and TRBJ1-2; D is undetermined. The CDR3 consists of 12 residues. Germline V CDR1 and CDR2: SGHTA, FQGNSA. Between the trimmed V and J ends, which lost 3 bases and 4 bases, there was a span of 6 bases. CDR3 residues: CASSFQAYGYTF. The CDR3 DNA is TGTGCCAGCAGCTTTCAGGCCTATGGCTACACCTTC.

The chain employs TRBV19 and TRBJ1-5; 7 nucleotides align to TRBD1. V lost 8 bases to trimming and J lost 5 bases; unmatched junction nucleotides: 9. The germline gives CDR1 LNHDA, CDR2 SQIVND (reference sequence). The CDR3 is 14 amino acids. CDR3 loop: CASLLTGYDQPQHF. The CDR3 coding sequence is TGTGCCAGTCTTTTGACAGGGTACGATCAGCCCCAGCATTTT.

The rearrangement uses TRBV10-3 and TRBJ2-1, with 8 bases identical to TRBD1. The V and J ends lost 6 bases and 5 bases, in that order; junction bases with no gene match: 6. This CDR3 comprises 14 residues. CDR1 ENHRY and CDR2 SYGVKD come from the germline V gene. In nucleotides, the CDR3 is TGTGCCATCAGACCCACGACAGGGGACAATGAGCAGTTCTTC. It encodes CAIRPTTGDNEQFF.

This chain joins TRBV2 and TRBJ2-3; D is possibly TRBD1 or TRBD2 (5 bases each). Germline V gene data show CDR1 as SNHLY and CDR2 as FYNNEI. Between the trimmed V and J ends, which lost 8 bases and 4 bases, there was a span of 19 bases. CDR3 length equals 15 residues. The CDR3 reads CASSRRGEGPDTQYF. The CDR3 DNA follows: TGTGCCAGCTCCCGACGGGGCGAAGGGCCAGATACGCAGTATTTT.

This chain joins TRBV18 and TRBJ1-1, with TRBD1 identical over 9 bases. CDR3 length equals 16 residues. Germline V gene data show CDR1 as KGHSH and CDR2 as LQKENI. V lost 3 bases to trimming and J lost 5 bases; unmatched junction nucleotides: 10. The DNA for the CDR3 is TGTGCCAGCTCACCGCTCACAGGGGGCTCAAATACTGAAGCTTTCTTT. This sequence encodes CASSPLTGGSNTEAFF.

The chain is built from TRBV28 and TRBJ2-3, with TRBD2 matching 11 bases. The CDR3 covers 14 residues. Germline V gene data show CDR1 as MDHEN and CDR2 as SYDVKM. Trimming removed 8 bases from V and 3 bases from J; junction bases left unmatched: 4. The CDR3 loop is CASDSSGGTDTQYF. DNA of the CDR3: TGTGCCAGCGACTCTAGCGGGGGGACAGATACGCAGTATTTT.

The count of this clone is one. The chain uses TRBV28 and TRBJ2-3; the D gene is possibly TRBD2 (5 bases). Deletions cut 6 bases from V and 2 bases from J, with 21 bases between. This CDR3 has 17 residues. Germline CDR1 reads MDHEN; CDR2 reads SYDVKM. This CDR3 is CASSPRVSRVITDTQYF. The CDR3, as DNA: TGTGCCAGCAGCCCGCGGGTCAGCCGGGTTATCACAGATACGCAGTATTTT.

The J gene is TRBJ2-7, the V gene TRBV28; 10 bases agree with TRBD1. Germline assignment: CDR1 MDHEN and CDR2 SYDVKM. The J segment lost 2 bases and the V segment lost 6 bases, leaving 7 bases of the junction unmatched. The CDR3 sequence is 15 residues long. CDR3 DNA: TGTGCCAGCAGGACCGGGACAGGGGCCCCCTACGAGCAGTACTTC. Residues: CASRTGTGAPYEQYF.

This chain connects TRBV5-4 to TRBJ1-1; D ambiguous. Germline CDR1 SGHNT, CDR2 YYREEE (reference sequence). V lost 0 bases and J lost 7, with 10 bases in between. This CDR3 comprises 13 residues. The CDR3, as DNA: TGTGCCAGCAGCTTGGTCGGGAGCGGTGAAGCTTTCTTT. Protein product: CASSLVGSGEAFF.

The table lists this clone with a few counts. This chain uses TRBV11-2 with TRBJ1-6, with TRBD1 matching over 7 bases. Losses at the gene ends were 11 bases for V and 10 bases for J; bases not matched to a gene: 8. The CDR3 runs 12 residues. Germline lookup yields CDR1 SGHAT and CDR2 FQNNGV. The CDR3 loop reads CASGQEGSPLHF. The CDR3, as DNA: TGTGCCTCAGGACAGGAGGGATCACCCCTCCACTTT.

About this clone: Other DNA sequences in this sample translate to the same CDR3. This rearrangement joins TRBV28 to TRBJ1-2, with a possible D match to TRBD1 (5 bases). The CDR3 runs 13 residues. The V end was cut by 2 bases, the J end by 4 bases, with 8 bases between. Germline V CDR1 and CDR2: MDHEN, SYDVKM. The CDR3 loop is CASSLRGTYGYTF. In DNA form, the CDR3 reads TGTGCCAGCAGTTTAAGGGGAACCTATGGCTACACCTTC.

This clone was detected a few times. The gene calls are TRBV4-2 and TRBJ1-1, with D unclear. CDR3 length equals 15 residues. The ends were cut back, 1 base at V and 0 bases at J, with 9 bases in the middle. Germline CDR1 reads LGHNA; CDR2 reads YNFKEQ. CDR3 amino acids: CASSQVPQVNTEAFF. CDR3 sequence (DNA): TGTGCCAGCAGCCAAGTCCCGCAGGTGAACACTGAAGCTTTCTTT.

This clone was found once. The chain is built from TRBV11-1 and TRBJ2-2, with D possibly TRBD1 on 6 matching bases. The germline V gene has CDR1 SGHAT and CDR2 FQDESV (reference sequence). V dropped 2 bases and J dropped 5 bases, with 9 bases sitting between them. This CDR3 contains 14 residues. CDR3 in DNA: TGTGCCAGCAGCTTAAGGGGGTTTACCGGGGAGCTGTTTTTT. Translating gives CASSLRGFTGELFF.

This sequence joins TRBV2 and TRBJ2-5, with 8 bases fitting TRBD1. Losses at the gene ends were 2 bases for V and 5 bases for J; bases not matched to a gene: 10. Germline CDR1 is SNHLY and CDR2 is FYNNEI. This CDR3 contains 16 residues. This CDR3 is CASSERAPGGGETQYF. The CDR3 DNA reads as TGTGCCAGCAGTGAAAGGGCCCCAGGGGGCGGTGAGACCCAGTACTTC.

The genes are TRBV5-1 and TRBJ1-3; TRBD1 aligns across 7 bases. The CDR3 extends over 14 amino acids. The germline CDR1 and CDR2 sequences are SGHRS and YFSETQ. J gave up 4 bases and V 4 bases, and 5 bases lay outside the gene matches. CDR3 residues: CASSPGTEGNTIYF. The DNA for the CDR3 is TGCGCCAGCAGCCCCGGGACAGAAGGAAACACCATATATTTT.

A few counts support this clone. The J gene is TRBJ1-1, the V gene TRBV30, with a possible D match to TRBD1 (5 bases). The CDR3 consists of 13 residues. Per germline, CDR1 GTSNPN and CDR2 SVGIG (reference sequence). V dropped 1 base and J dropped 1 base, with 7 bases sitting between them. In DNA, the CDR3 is TGTGCCTGGAGTGCCAGGGAGAACACTGAAGCTTTCTTT. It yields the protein CAWSARENTEAFF.